Below, 32 T cell receptor beta chains from the same sample are listed, as sequenced in a study of cytomegalovirus exposure and HLA in healthy donors. 13 Jbeta primers and 60 Vbeta primers were used for the PCR. Generated by immunoSEQ multiplex PCR, the TCRdb table keeps only in-frame clones and is missing some. The sample has about 140,000 clones, 84% seen once. Sequencing used PBMCs. Every receptor here comes from a boy under 10 years old in good health and CMV-seronegative.

The V call is TRBV6-1, the J call TRBJ2-3; 10 bases fit TRBD2. CDR1 MNHNS and CDR2 SASEGT come from the germline V gene. J lost 4 bases, V lost 0 bases, and 1 base had no gene match. The CDR3 length is 15 residues. CDR3 DNA sequence: TGTGCCAGCAGTGAAGCTAGCGGGGGGCCAGATACGCAGTATTTT. Residues: CASSEASGGPDTQYF.

CDR3: CASLPARGTKNTEAFF. Written as DNA, the CDR3 is TGTGCCAGCCTCCCGGCCCGGGGGACGAAGAACACTGAAGCTTTCTTT. V is TRBV28 and J is TRBJ1-1; a possible D gene is TRBD1 (5 bases). Germline lookup yields CDR1 MDHEN and CDR2 SYDVKM. V was pared by 8 bases and J by 1 base, with 20 bases between. The CDR3 totals 16 residues.

This clone has only one observation. The chain has TRBV7-6 and TRBJ2-2; the D is unclear. This CDR3 has 15 residues. The ends were cut back, 4 bases at V and 4 bases at J, with 13 bases in the middle. Germline V CDR1 and CDR2: SGHVS, FNYEAQ. Here the CDR3 reads CASSSRFRRTGELFF. The DNA for the CDR3 is TGTGCCAGCAGCTCTAGATTTCGGCGCACCGGGGAGCTGTTTTTT.

V is TRBV7-9 and J is TRBJ1-4, with 7 bases identical to TRBD1. The CDR3 is 16 amino acids. From germline, CDR1 is SEHNR and CDR2 FQNEAQ (reference sequence). V lost 0 bases, J lost 3 bases, and 4 bases stayed unmatched. The CDR3 coding sequence is TGTGCCAGCAGCTTAGCGCCAGGGGGACCTAATGAAAAACTGTTTTTT. Its translation: CASSLAPGGPNEKLFF.

The chain uses TRBV5-1 and TRBJ1-3; D gene uncertain. Germline CDR1 SGHRS, CDR2 YFSETQ. V dropped 1 base and J dropped 2 bases, with 19 bases sitting between them. There are 18 residues in the CDR3. DNA for the CDR3: TGCGCCAGCAGCTTGCCACTAGACGAACAAGGGCCTGGAAACACCATATATTTT. It encodes CASSLPLDEQGPGNTIYF.

The chain couples TRBV29-1 to TRBJ2-3, with unresolved D. V gave up 1 base and J gave up 6 bases, with 5 bases separating them. CDR3 length equals 11 residues. Germline V gene data show CDR1 as SQVTM and CDR2 as ANQGSEA. This chain's CDR3 is CSVEVVDTQYF. The DNA of the CDR3 is TGCAGCGTTGAAGTAGTGGATACGCAGTATTTT.

Comments on this clone: Other nucleotide sequences in the sample specify the same CDR3. V usage is TRBV9 and J usage is TRBJ2-1, with 10 bases lining up with TRBD2. The CDR3 covers 15 residues. The germline gives CDR1 SGDLS, CDR2 YYNGEE. V gave up 0 bases and J gave up 4 bases; unmatched junction bases: 1. The chain's CDR3 is CASSVASGGYNEQFF. The CDR3 DNA reads as TGTGCCAGCAGCGTAGCTAGCGGGGGATACAATGAGCAGTTCTTC.

A remark on this clone: The same CDR3 is also encoded by other DNA sequences in this sample. The rearrangement joins TRBV7-3 to TRBJ2-7; 10 bases align to TRBD1. V shed 5 bases, J shed 2 bases, and the junction held 3 bases outside the gene matches. The germline CDR1 and CDR2 sequences are SGHTA and FQGTGA. This CDR3 region has 14 residues. The CDR3 sequence is CASSLGQGAYEQYF. The CDR3 nucleotides are TGTGCCAGCAGCCTAGGACAGGGGGCCTACGAGCAGTACTTC. Full variable domain (missing parts from reference TRBV7-3 and TRBJ2-7): GAGVSQTPSNKVTEKGKYVELRCDPISGHTALYWYRQSLGQGPEFLIYFQGTGAADDSGLPNDRFFAVRPEGSVSTLKIQRTERGDSAVYLCASSLGQGAYEQYFGPGTRLTVT.

The genes are TRBV5-4 and TRBJ2-3; TRBD2 matches 11 bases. The CDR3 has 17 amino acids. CDR1 is SGHNT and CDR2 is YYREEE in the germline V gene (reference sequence). J gave up 6 bases and V 5 bases, and 14 bases lay outside the gene matches. The CDR3 DNA is TGTGCCAGCAGTTCCGACTCGACTAGCGGGACGGGGGATACGCAGTATTTT. This translates into CASSSDSTSGTGDTQYF.

The chain links TRBV28 to TRBJ2-7; D is ambiguous. Between the trimmed V and J ends, which lost 3 bases and 1 base, there was a span of 4 bases. CDR3 size: 12 residues. Germline V CDR1 and CDR2: MDHEN, SYDVKM. The CDR3 DNA reads as TGTGCCAGCAGTTTTCAGTCCTACGAGCAGTACTTC. As protein: CASSFQSYEQYF.

The rearrangement uses TRBV13 and TRBJ2-2, with 11 bases lining up with TRBD2. V dropped 1 base and J dropped 7; count of bases not matched to a gene: 8. The CDR3 runs to 17 residues. Germline assignment: CDR1 PRHDT and CDR2 FYEKMQ (reference sequence). CDR3 DNA sequence: TGTGCCAGCAGCTTAGATCTTCTAGCGGGGGGAAGCGGGGAGCTGTTTTTT. Translating gives CASSLDLLAGGSGELFF.

The rearrangement joins TRBV7-6 to TRBJ2-1; 9 bases line up with TRBD2. V gave up 5 bases and J gave up 0 bases; unmatched junction bases: 8. The CDR3 sequence is 17 residues long. Per the germline V gene, CDR1 is SGHVS and CDR2 is FNYEAQ. CDR3 region: CASSARFSGSSYNEQFF. The CDR3 DNA follows: TGTGCCAGCAGCGCGAGGTTTAGCGGGAGCTCCTACAATGAGCAGTTCTTC.

This sequence joins TRBV9 and TRBJ1-6; 10 nucleotides agree with TRBD1. This CDR3 has 16 amino acids. Germline V CDR1 and CDR2: SGDLS, YYNGEE. J lost 13 bases, V lost 0 bases, and 10 bases had no gene match. CDR3: CASSVGTGGTIRPLHF. The CDR3 DNA reads TGTGCCAGCAGCGTAGGGACAGGGGGTACAATTCGCCCCCTCCACTTT. The whole variable domain, remainder taken from reference TRBV9 and TRBJ1-6, is DSGVTQTPKHLITATGQRVTLRCSPRSGDLSVYWYQQSLDQGLQFLIQYYNGEERAKGNILERFSAQQFPDLHSELNLSSLELGDSALYFCASSVGTGGTIRPLHFGNGTRLTVT.

CDR3 sequence reads: CASSLGVGTGSNRVYGYTF. In DNA, the CDR3 is TGCGCCAGCAGCTTGGGTGTTGGGACAGGCTCAAACCGAGTCTATGGCTACACCTTC. The chain is built from TRBV5-1 and TRBJ1-2; TRBD1 aligns across 8 bases. Germline assignment: CDR1 SGHRS and CDR2 YFSETQ. This CDR3 comprises 19 residues. Trimming took 0 bases from V and 4 from J; bases not matched to a gene: 17. Based on the CDR3 plus reference TRBV5-1 and TRBJ1-2, the full variable domain is KAGVTQTPRYLIKTRGQQVTLSCSPISGHRSVSWYQQTPGQGLQFLFEYFSETQRNKGNFPGRFSGRQFSNSRSEMNVSTLELGDSALYLCASSLGVGTGSNRVYGYTFGSGTRLTVV.

The chain recombines TRBV19 with TRBJ1-2; no reliable D call. The CDR3 has 13 amino acids. Germline lookup yields CDR1 LNHDA and CDR2 SQIVND (reference sequence). V gave up 10 bases and J gave up 4 bases, with 16 bases separating them. The CDR3 reads CATKRRQIYGYTF. CDR3 sequence (DNA): TGTGCCACTAAGAGGCGGCAGATCTATGGCTACACCTTC.

This chain joins TRBV5-1 and TRBJ2-7; D might be TRBD2 (5 bases). V lost 6 bases to trimming and J lost 7 bases, with 11 bases between them. This CDR3 comprises 11 residues. Per germline, CDR1 SGHRS and CDR2 YFSETQ. The CDR3 nucleotides read TGCGCCAGCAAGGAGGCGTCGGAGCAGTACTTC. Amino acids: CASKEASEQYF.

The J gene is TRBJ2-3, the V gene TRBV19, with D possibly matching TRBD2 (6 bases). CDR1 is LNHDA, CDR2 SQIVND, per germline (reference sequence). V lost 2 bases, J lost 14 bases, and 26 bases lay in between. The CDR3 extends over 16 amino acids. This chain's CDR3 is CASSISLLIGDLAWYF. CDR3 nucleotides: TGTGCCAGTAGTATATCTCTTCTCATTGGGGACTTAGCGTGGTATTTT.

V gene TRBV28 combines with J gene TRBJ2-7, with 9 positions matching TRBD1. The CDR3 is 14 residues long. Germline CDR1 and CDR2: MDHEN and SYDVKM. The ends lost 6 bases at V and 6 bases at J; junction bases unmatched: 9. The CDR3 nucleotides read TGTGCCAGCAGGGGACAGGGAAGGTTCCTCGAGCAGTACTTC. Amino acids: CASRGQGRFLEQYF.

The chain links TRBV7-2 to TRBJ1-1; 7 bases fit TRBD1. The germline V gene encodes CDR1 SGHTA and CDR2 FQGNSA. CDR3 size: 14 residues. J was trimmed by 3 bases and V by 5 bases; bases with no gene match: 6. CDR3 nucleotide sequence: TGTGCCAGCAGCCTGACAGGGACGTACACTGAAGCTTTCTTT. This codes for CASSLTGTYTEAFF.

DNA for the CDR3: TGTGCCAGCACCCGCTGGGACATTGGACTCTACGAGCAGTACTTC. This translates into CASTRWDIGLYEQYF. The chain carries TRBV5-4 and TRBJ2-7, with a tentative D call TRBD1 (6 bases). Between the trimmed V and J ends, which lost 6 bases and 3 bases, there was a span of 19 bases. This CDR3 has 15 residues. From germline, CDR1 is SGHNT and CDR2 YYREEE (reference sequence).

The chain couples TRBV29-1 to TRBJ2-1, with a tentative D call TRBD1 (6 bases). Trimming left V 6 bases short and J 7 bases short, with 19 bases between. This CDR3 region has 14 residues. Germline values: CDR1 SQVTM, CDR2 ANQGSEA. DNA for the CDR3: TGCAGCGTACCTAGGACAGCACCCGCGAATGAGCAGTTCTTC. This codes for CSVPRTAPANEQFF.

The rearrangement links TRBV7-8 to TRBJ2-7, with 8 bases identical to TRBD2. Germline V gene sequence: CDR1 SGHVS, CDR2 FQNEAQ. The length of the CDR3 is 16 residues. Losses at the gene ends were 5 bases for V and 5 bases for J; bases not matched to a gene: 14. As DNA, the CDR3 is TGTGCCAGCAGCATCCCTGCCCCGGGGGGGTACGACGAGCAGTACTTC. It yields the protein CASSIPAPGGYDEQYF.

The V gene is TRBV5-1, the J gene TRBJ1-1; D not resolved. The CDR3 length is 15 residues. Germline loops: CDR1 SGHRS, CDR2 YFSETQ. Trimming cost V 4 bases and J 6 bases, with 19 bases left between them. CDR3 protein: CASSRRPDWSSEAFF. The CDR3 nucleotides read TGCGCCAGCAGCCGGCGCCCCGATTGGAGCTCTGAAGCTTTCTTT.

This rearrangement joins TRBV7-8 to TRBJ2-2; weak D call: TRBD1 (6 bases). The germline CDR1 and CDR2 sequences are SGHVS and FQNEAQ. The CDR3 runs 16 residues. The V gene lost 7 bases and the J gene lost 6 bases, with 21 bases spanning the gap. The CDR3 region has the DNA TGTGCCAGCATTACCTCCAGGGGTAAGGTCGCCGGGGAGCTGTTTTTT. As protein: CASITSRGKVAGELFF.

J is TRBJ2-2 and V is TRBV27; 7 bases line up with TRBD1. Germline values: CDR1 MNHEY, CDR2 SMNVEV (reference sequence). The CDR3 has 14 residues. With V trimmed by 5 bases and J by 4 bases, 4 bases remained unmatched. The CDR3 sequence is CASSLQGSTGELFF. CDR3 sequence (DNA): TGTGCCAGCAGTCTACAGGGGAGCACCGGGGAGCTGTTTTTT.

This clone has only one observation. The V and J genes are TRBV4-1 and TRBJ2-7, with 7 bases that match TRBD1. The CDR3 covers 16 residues. CDR1 and CDR2 (germline): MGHRA, YSYEKL. J gave up 5 bases and V 3 bases, and 13 bases lay outside the gene matches. This chain's CDR3 is CASSQGAGRGTNEQYF. The CDR3 nucleotides read TGCGCCAGCAGCCAGGGCGCGGGCAGGGGGACGAACGAGCAGTACTTC.

A remark on this clone: The junction and the germline gene differ at one end; a read error may be behind it. V usage is TRBV5-4 and J usage is TRBJ2-1; 7 bases match TRBD2. Per germline, CDR1 SGHNT and CDR2 YYREEE (reference sequence). The CDR3 totals 16 residues. The CDR3 protein is CASSLGGGSRVNEQFF. The CDR3, as DNA: TGTGCCAGCAGTTTGGGAGGCGGGAGTAGAGTAAATGAGCAGTTCTTC.

The V and J genes are TRBV4-1 and TRBJ1-2; D remains ambiguous. The length of the CDR3 is 15 residues. Trimming took 0 bases from V and 2 from J, leaving 10 bases between them. Per germline, CDR1 MGHRA and CDR2 YSYEKL. This chain's CDR3 is CASSQDWAGNYGYTF. As DNA, the CDR3 is TGCGCCAGCAGCCAAGACTGGGCGGGGAACTATGGCTACACCTTC.

The chain couples TRBV14 to TRBJ2-2, with no clear D. Germline-derived CDR1 and CDR2 are SGHDN and FVKESK. Between the trimmed V and J ends, which lost 0 bases and 1 base, there was a span of 9 bases. The CDR3 loop spans 16 amino acids. The CDR3 protein is CASSQDGAKNTGELFF. CDR3 nucleotide sequence: TGTGCCAGCAGCCAAGACGGAGCCAAGAACACCGGGGAGCTGTTTTTT.

V gene TRBV19 combines with J gene TRBJ2-3; possibly TRBD2 for D (5 bases). Trimming left V 6 bases short and J 4 bases short, with 11 bases between. This CDR3 comprises 13 residues. From germline, CDR1 is LNHDA and CDR2 SQIVND (reference sequence). CDR3 sequence (DNA): TGTGCCAGTAGGGGAGTCGGGGCAGATACGCAGTATTTT. Translation gives CASRGVGADTQYF.

The gene calls are TRBV6-5 and TRBJ2-7, with 8 nucleotides matching TRBD1. The ends lost 2 bases at V and 3 bases at J; junction bases unmatched: 3. The V gene's germline CDR1 is MNHEY and CDR2 SVGAGI. This CDR3 region has 14 residues. The CDR3 DNA follows: TGTGCCAGCAGTTACGCCGACAGGGGCTACGAGCAGTACTTC. Translation: CASSYADRGYEQYF.

This clone was seen just once. The chain uses TRBV5-6 and TRBJ2-3, with D maybe TRBD2 (6 bases). The CDR3 is made up of 16 amino acids. V was shortened by 2 bases and J by 0 bases, with 13 bases between the two germline ends. Germline V CDR1 and CDR2: SGHDT, YYEEEE. The CDR3 nucleotides are TGTGCCAGCAGCTTAATGCGGGGCCCGAGCACAGATACGCAGTATTTT. Translated, it gives CASSLMRGPSTDTQYF. Full variable domain (outside the CDR3, taken from reference TRBV5-6 and TRBJ2-3): DAGVTQSPTHLIKTRGQQVTLRCSPKSGHDTVSWYQQALGQGPQFIFQYYEEEERQRGNFPDRFSGHQFPNYSSELNVNALLLGDSALYLCASSLMRGPSTDTQYFGPGTRLTVL.